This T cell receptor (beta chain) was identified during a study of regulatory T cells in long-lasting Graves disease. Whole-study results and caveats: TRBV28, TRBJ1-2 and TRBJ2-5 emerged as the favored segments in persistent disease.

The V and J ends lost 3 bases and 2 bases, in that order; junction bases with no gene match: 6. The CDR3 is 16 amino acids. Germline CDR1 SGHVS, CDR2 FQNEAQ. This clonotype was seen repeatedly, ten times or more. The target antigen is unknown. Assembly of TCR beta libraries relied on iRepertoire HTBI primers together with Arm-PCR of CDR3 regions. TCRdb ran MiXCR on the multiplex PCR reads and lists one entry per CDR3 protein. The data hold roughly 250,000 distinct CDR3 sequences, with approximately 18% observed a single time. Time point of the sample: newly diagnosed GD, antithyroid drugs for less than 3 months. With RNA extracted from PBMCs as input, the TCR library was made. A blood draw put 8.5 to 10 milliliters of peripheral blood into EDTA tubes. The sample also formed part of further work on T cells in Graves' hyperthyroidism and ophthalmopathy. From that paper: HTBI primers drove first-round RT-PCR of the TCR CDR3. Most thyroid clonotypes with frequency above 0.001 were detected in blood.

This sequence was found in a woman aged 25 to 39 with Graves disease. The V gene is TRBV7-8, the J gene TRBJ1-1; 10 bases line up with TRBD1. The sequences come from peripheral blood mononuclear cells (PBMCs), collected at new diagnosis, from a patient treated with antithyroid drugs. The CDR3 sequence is CASSLGTGASNTEAFF. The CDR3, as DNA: TGTGCCAGCAGCTTGGGGACAGGGGCCTCAAACACTGAAGCTTTCTTT.